This TCR beta chain comes out of a study of blood T cell repertoires in COVID-19. Across the whole study: Acute and convalescent COVID-19 specimens originated in the United States, Italy and Spain. In each case, the material was cDNA or gDNA derived from T cells, B-cell-depleted T cells, or PBMCs.

In germline, CDR1 is KGHSH, CDR2 LQKENI. CDR3 size: 18 residues. The V segment lost 2 bases and the J segment 3 bases; nucleotides outside the gene matches: 15. Methods used by the authors: The assay estimated nucleated cells by amplifying reference gene primers. Some clones are missing from TCRdb's copy, which holds only in-frame ones; the method was immunoSEQ multiplex PCR. V and J calls plus clone size are reproduced from that table; the DNA served to infer D and trimming. The sample lists 40,000 to 65,000 clones; roughly 90% were seen once. The source is an elderly man with acute or convalescent COVID-19. Input material: peripheral blood. The chain combines TRBV18 with TRBJ2-7, with TRBD1 identical over 8 bases. The CDR3 bases are TGTGCCAGCTCACCAAGTTGGGGGTTCGGGACAGGCATCTACGAGCAGTACTTC. Translated, it gives CASSPSWGFGTGIYEQYF.